This is a list of T cell receptor beta chains from one sample in a study of breast tumors, draining lymph nodes, adjacent tissues. MiXCR, run by TCRdb on the multiplex PCR reads, gives a single entry per CDR3 protein. Altogether 150,000 to 200,000 distinct CDR3 sequences are present, 33% being singletons, with the ten largest covering approximately 4.2%. The sample comprised axillary lymph node tissue. These receptor sequences come from a female donor with breast cancer. Some clones in this sample may be carry-over from other donors' samples. Both conserved end residues are part of each CDR3. The D gene is left open where the match is weak. Part of the rows lack a size; the others show once, few, many or a class for expanded clones.

V gene	clone size	D gene	J gene	CDR3 protein	CDR3 DNA
TRBV12-3/TRBV12-4	many	-	TRBJ1-6	CASSTLYSPLHF	TGTGCCAGCTCCACTCTTTATTCACCCCTCCACTTT
TRBV7-8	-	TRBD1	TRBJ2-2	CASSLPGTGGTIHQITGELFF	TGTGCCAGCAGCTTACCAGGGACAGGGGGAACGATCCACCAAATCACCGGGGAGCTGTTTTTT
TRBV20-1	many	-	TRBJ1-2	CSADPGTSNYGYTF	TGCAGTGCTGACCCGGGGACATCCAACTATGGCTACACCTTC
TRBV4-2	many	TRBD2	TRBJ2-2	CASSQQTSGGENTGELFF	TGTGCCAGCAGCCAGCAGACTAGCGGGGGGGAAAACACCGGGGAGCTGTTTTTT
TRBV2	many	-	TRBJ2-3	CASSEGQVTDTQYF	TGTGCCAGCAGTGAAGGGCAGGTCACAGATACGCAGTATTTT
TRBV24-1	many	-	TRBJ2-3	CATSDLPGDTQYF	TGTGCCACCAGTGATTTGCCAGGTGATACGCAGTATTTT
TRBV24-1	-	TRBD2	TRBJ2-2	CATSEREGTGELFF	TGTGCCACCAGTGAGAGGGAGGGCACCGGGGAGCTGTTTTTT
TRBV5-1	-	TRBD1	TRBJ1-6	CASYRNHPTGEDSPLHF	TGCGCCAGCTACCGAAATCACCCGACAGGGGAGGATTCACCCCTCCACTTT
TRBV7-9	-	-	TRBJ1-2	CASGPRHYGYTF	TGTGCCAGCGGTCCTCGTCACTATGGCTACACCTTC
TRBV6-1	many	-	TRBJ2-2	CASSEERGIPGELFF	TGTGCCAGCAGTGAAGAAAGGGGCATCCCCGGGGAGCTGTTTTTT
TRBV9	few	-	TRBJ1-4	CASSPWGNEKLFF	TGTGCCAGCAGCCCCTGGGGGAATGAAAAACTGTTTTTT
TRBV19	many	-	TRBJ1-4	CASSSVGATNEKLFF	TGTGCCAGTAGTAGTGTCGGAGCAACTAATGAAAAACTGTTTTTT
TRBV6-2/TRBV6-3	many	-	TRBJ1-2	CASIGGRQLNYGYTF	TGTGCCAGCATTGGGGGCAGACAACTCAACTATGGCTACACCTTC
TRBV6-2/TRBV6-3	few	-	TRBJ1-5	CASSTPGSSNQPQHF	TGTGCCAGCAGTACACCAGGGAGTTCAAATCAGCCCCAGCATTTT
TRBV12-3/TRBV12-4	few	-	TRBJ2-1	CASSFRVRRRVNF	TGTGCCAGCAGTTTCCGGGTACGAAGGCGCGTGAACTTC
TRBV13	many	TRBD1	TRBJ2-7	CASSLGALGRGYEQYF	TGTGCCAGCAGCTTAGGAGCGTTAGGCAGGGGGTACGAGCAGTACTTC
TRBV6-5	many	TRBD1	TRBJ1-2	CASTRPGQGNGYTF	TGTGCCAGCACTCGTCCGGGACAGGGGAACGGCTACACCTTC
TRBV30	few	-	TRBJ2-4	CACSWGEVRQNIQYF	TGTGCCTGCTCCTGGGGGGAGGTAAGGCAAAACATTCAGTACTTC
TRBV7-2	many	TRBD1	TRBJ1-4	CASSFQGAREKLFF	TGTGCCAGCAGCTTCCAGGGGGCGCGGGAAAAACTGTTTTTT
TRBV9	many	TRBD2	TRBJ2-5	CASSPGREGETQSF	TGTGCCAGCAGCCCGGGGAGGGAAGGAGAGACCCAGTCCTTC
TRBV6-6	-	-	TRBJ2-5	CASGYGGASWETQYF	TGTGCCAGCGGGTATGGGGGGGCTAGTTGGGAGACCCAGTACTTC
TRBV29-1	few	TRBD2	TRBJ2-1	CSGEGLSYNEQFF	TGCAGCGGGGAGGGGCTCTCCTACAATGAGCAGTTCTTC
TRBV29-1	-	-	TRBJ1-1	CSAVGETEAFF	TGCAGCGCCGTCGGAGAAACTGAAGCTTTCTTT
TRBV6-1	-	-	TRBJ2-2	CASPSAGWTGELFF	TGTGCCAGCCCCTCGGCGGGGTGGACCGGGGAGCTGTTTTTT
TRBV12-3/TRBV12-4	many	TRBD1	TRBJ1-5	CASTRGRNQPQHF	TGTGCCAGCACCAGGGGGCGGAATCAGCCCCAGCATTTT
TRBV11-3	many	-	TRBJ2-7	CASSFLIRSEQYF	TGTGCCAGCAGCTTTTTGATCCGGTCCGAGCAGTACTTC
TRBV19	-	TRBD1	TRBJ1-2	CASSRPGTGAIYGYTF	TGTGCCAGTAGCAGACCTGGGACAGGGGCGATCTATGGCTACACCTTC
TRBV4-2	many	TRBD2	TRBJ2-3	CASSQQTSGGDTQYF	TGTGCCAGCAGCCAACAGACTAGCGGGGGAGATACGCAGTATTTT
TRBV30	few	-	TRBJ2-1	CAFGIKSYNEQFF	TGTGCCTTCGGAATAAAGTCTTACAATGAGCAGTTCTTC
TRBV19	many	TRBD2	TRBJ2-7	CASSFVAGGFSEQYF	TGTGCCAGTAGTTTTGTAGCGGGAGGCTTCTCCGAGCAGTACTTC
TRBV12-3/TRBV12-4	many	-	TRBJ2-1	CASSQRRDNEQFF	TGTGCCAGCAGCCAACGGAGAGACAATGAGCAGTTCTTC
TRBV19	many	-	TRBJ2-7	CASEGRHSYEQYF	TGTGCCAGTGAGGGACGGCACTCCTACGAGCAGTACTTC
TRBV10-3	many	TRBD2	TRBJ2-5	CAISESPLAGGPETQYF	TGTGCCATCAGTGAGTCCCCACTAGCGGGGGGGCCGGAGACCCAGTACTTC
TRBV5-4	few	-	TRBJ2-1	CASSFAASANNEQFF	TGTGCCAGCAGTTTCGCCGCGAGCGCAAACAATGAGCAGTTCTTC
TRBV7-3	-	-	TRBJ1-6	CASSLDSSYSSPLHF	TGTGCCAGCAGCTTAGACAGCTCCTATAGCTCACCCCTCCACTTT
TRBV27	-	-	TRBJ2-3	CASSLGLHGTDTQYF	TGTGCCAGCAGTTTGGGACTCCACGGCACAGATACGCAGTATTTT
TRBV20-1	-	-	TRBJ1-5	CSARDPGGLLEHF	TGCAGTGCTAGAGACCCCGGTGGGCTCTTGGAGCATTTT
TRBV11-3	many	-	TRBJ2-5	CASSFVGVETQYF	TGTGCCAGCAGCTTCGTCGGCGTAGAGACCCAGTACTTC
TRBV2	many	TRBD2	TRBJ2-7	CASSERTSGGNYEQYF	TGTGCCAGCAGTGAAAGGACTAGCGGGGGGAACTACGAGCAGTACTTC
TRBV15	many	TRBD1	TRBJ2-4	CATSRDWDRVGKNIQYF	TGTGCCACCAGCAGAGATTGGGACAGGGTTGGCAAAAACATTCAGTACTTC
TRBV6-5	-	TRBD2	TRBJ2-3	CAPKGLVWDTQYF	TGTGCCCCCAAGGGACTAGTTTGGGATACGCAGTATTTT
TRBV7-2	-	-	TRBJ1-2	CASRLRQARGYGYPF	TGTGCCAGCAGATTAAGACAGGCCCGGGGCTATGGCTACCCCTTC
TRBV29-1	-	-	TRBJ2-1	CSLGGSSSYNEQFF	TGCAGCTTAGGGGGGTCGAGCTCCTACAATGAGCAGTTCTTC
TRBV28	-	-	TRBJ2-3	CASSFYRDTDTQYF	TGTGCCAGCAGTTTTTACAGGGATACAGATACGCAGTATTTT
TRBV2	-	-	TRBJ2-7	CATMRLGGSYEQYF	TGTGCCACTATGCGACTAGGGGGCTCCTACGAGCAGTACTTC
TRBV29-1	many	TRBD1	TRBJ2-7	CSVEETQGGEHSYEQYF	TGCAGCGTTGAAGAGACTCAAGGGGGCGAGCACTCCTACGAGCAGTACTTC
TRBV27	many	-	TRBJ2-7	CASSLRWTEGLEQYF	TGTGCCAGCAGTTTAAGGTGGACAGAGGGACTCGAGCAGTACTTC
TRBV5-6	-	-	TRBJ2-2	CASSLGGAFGTGELFF	TGTGCCAGCAGCTTGGGAGGGGCTTTTGGGACCGGGGAGCTGTTTTTT
TRBV7-2	many	TRBD1	TRBJ1-2	CASSFGDRRPYGYTF	TGTGCCAGCAGCTTCGGGGACAGAAGGCCCTATGGCTACACCTTC
TRBV6-1	many	-	TRBJ2-1	CASSRGKPPEQFF	TGTGCCAGCAGTAGGGGCAAGCCCCCTGAGCAGTTCTTC
TRBV2	many	-	TRBJ2-1	CASSEEVGGSYNEQFF	TGTGCCAGCAGTGAAGAGGTTGGGGGCTCCTACAATGAGCAGTTCTTC
TRBV7-9	-	TRBD2	TRBJ2-1	CASSPSTSGGSSYNEQFF	TGTGCCAGCAGCCCCTCGACTAGCGGGGGGAGCTCCTACAATGAGCAGTTCTTC
TRBV11-2	many	-	TRBJ2-7	CASSFAGTAYEQYF	TGTGCCAGCAGCTTTGCGGGGACGGCCTACGAGCAGTACTTC
TRBV6-5	many	-	TRBJ2-7	CASSDRQVYEQYF	TGTGCCAGCAGCGATCGACAGGTATACGAGCAGTACTTC
TRBV10-3	-	-	TRBJ1-5	CAISKDQGNQPQHF	TGTGCCATCAGTAAAGACCAGGGCAATCAGCCCCAGCATTTT